These 18 T cell receptor beta chains came from one sample sequenced in a study of human thymus T cells. Resections removed during corrective heart surgery provided the thymus tissue used. Some clones are missing from TCRdb's copy, which holds only in-frame ones; the method was immunoSEQ multiplex PCR. The sample carries approximately 70,000 clones, 85% to 95% recorded once. Sequenced input: thymus tissue. These receptors were obtained from a girl under two years old with a congenital heart defect but otherwise immunologically healthy.

V and J are TRBV28 and TRBJ2-7; D is uncertain. V gave up 5 bases and J gave up 2 bases, with 7 bases separating them. This CDR3 is 12 amino acids long. Germline V gene data show CDR1 as MDHEN and CDR2 as SYDVKM. CDR3 sequence: CASSPGPYEQYF. The CDR3, as DNA: TGTGCCAGCAGTCCCGGCCCCTACGAGCAGTACTTC.

The rearrangement uses TRBV19 and TRBJ2-5, with D possibly matching TRBD2 (6 bases). CDR1 and CDR2 from the germline V gene are LNHDA and SQIVND (reference sequence). The CDR3 runs 16 residues. Trimming pared 5 bases from V and 2 bases from J, leaving 18 bases between. CDR3 residues: CASSPRGDPPQETQYF. The CDR3, as DNA: TGTGCCAGTAGTCCTCGCGGGGACCCGCCTCAAGAGACCCAGTACTTC. The full variable domain, rest sourced from reference TRBV19 and TRBJ2-5, is DGGITQSPKYLFRKEGQNVTLSCEQNLNHDAMYWYRQDPGQGLRLIYYSQIVNDFQKGDIAEGYSVSREKKESFPLTVTSAQKNPTAFYLCASSPRGDPPQETQYFGPGTRLLVL.

The chain is built from TRBV5-4 and TRBJ1-5; maybe TRBD1 (5 bases). CDR3 length: 14 residues. Germline V gene sequence: CDR1 SGHNT, CDR2 YYREEE (reference sequence). V was shortened by 6 bases and J by 5 bases, with 15 bases between the two germline ends. Written as DNA, the CDR3 is TGTGCCAGCACACCGGGGCCCCTCGATCAGCCCCAGCATTTT. It codes for CASTPGPLDQPQHF. The full variable domain, completed using reference TRBV5-4 and TRBJ1-5, is ETGVTQSPTHLIKTRGQQVTLRCSSQSGHNTVSWYQQALGQGPQFIFQYYREEENGRGNFPPRFSGLQFPNYSSELNVNALELDDSALYLCASTPGPLDQPQHFGDGTRLSIL.

V and J are TRBV5-6 and TRBJ2-7, with a weak D call TRBD2 (5 bases). The CDR3 length is 15 residues. Deletions cut 1 base from V and 0 bases from J, with 11 bases between. The germline CDR1 and CDR2 sequences are SGHDT and YYEEEE. The CDR3 loop reads CASSLLRASSYEQYF. Here the CDR3 DNA reads TGTGCCAGCAGCTTGTTGAGGGCGAGCTCCTACGAGCAGTACTTC.

This rearrangement joins TRBV4-2 to TRBJ1-2; a weak D match, TRBD1 (6 bases). In germline, CDR1 is LGHNA, CDR2 YNFKEQ. This CDR3 comprises 16 residues. Trimming cost V 3 bases and J 5 bases, with 19 bases left between them. The CDR3 region is CASSQIRGTTSYGYTF. The CDR3 DNA sequence: TGTGCCAGCAGCCAGATCAGGGGCACCACTTCTTATGGCTACACCTTC.

This chain connects TRBV7-6 to TRBJ2-3, with D unresolved. CDR1 and CDR2 (germline): SGHVS, FNYEAQ. The CDR3 has 13 amino acids. V was pared by 5 bases and J by 6 bases, with 12 bases between. CDR3 nucleotides: TGTGCCAGCAGCGCATGGGCGGTGGATACGCAGTATTTT. It translates to CASSAWAVDTQYF.

The rearrangement joins TRBV7-9 to TRBJ2-1; D unclear. The length of the CDR3 is 17 residues. V was clipped by 1 base and J by 1 base, with 14 bases between them. Germline V lookup: CDR1 SEHNR, CDR2 FQNEAQ (reference sequence). CDR3 coding DNA: TGTGCCAGCAGCTTAGTACTTTTGACTTATTCCTACAATGAGCAGTTCTTC. Its protein is CASSLVLLTYSYNEQFF.

The rearrangement links TRBV18 to TRBJ2-6, with 9 bases lining up with TRBD2. Germline loops: CDR1 KGHSH, CDR2 LQKENI. The CDR3 length is 19 residues. V shed 2 bases and J 0 bases; nucleotides not matched to a gene: 8. This chain's CDR3 is CASSPDGPSGDSGANVLTF. The CDR3 coding sequence is TGTGCCAGCTCACCAGACGGGCCTAGCGGGGACTCTGGGGCCAACGTCCTGACTTTC.

A single count supports this clone. The chain uses TRBV4-2 and TRBJ2-7; 10 nucleotides match TRBD2. Per germline, CDR1 LGHNA and CDR2 YNFKEQ. This CDR3 is 20 amino acids long. J gave up 3 bases and V 3 bases, and 20 bases lay outside the gene matches. The DNA for the CDR3 is TGTGCCAGCAGCCAGCTAAGGGGGCGGGCTAGCGGGAGAGGGGACTACGAGCAGTACTTC. It yields the protein CASSQLRGRASGRGDYEQYF.

As regards this clone: One end of the junction varies from germline; a read error may be responsible. This chain links TRBV5-1 with TRBJ2-4; D unclear. The CDR3 has 16 residues. In germline, CDR1 is SGHRS, CDR2 YFSETQ. The CDR3 DNA reads TGCGTCAGCAGCTTGATTCCAGCACGGGCCAAAAACATTCAGTACTTC. Amino acids: CVSSLIPARAKNIQYF.

The rearrangement joins TRBV10-1 to TRBJ2-3, with 8 bases matching TRBD1. Germline assignment: CDR1 WNHNN and CDR2 SYGVQD (reference sequence). The CDR3 runs 16 residues. Unmatched junction bases numbered 7, after V lost 3 bases and J lost 2 bases. The CDR3 nucleotides read TGCGCCAGCAGTGAAGGGGACAGGCGGGTCACAGATACGCAGTATTTT. Amino acid sequence: CASSEGDRRVTDTQYF.

The chain links TRBV28 to TRBJ2-1; possibly TRBD1 for D (5 bases). Trimming left V 3 bases short and J 8 bases short, with 14 bases between. CDR1 MDHEN and CDR2 SYDVKM come from the germline V gene. There are 14 residues in the CDR3. CDR3 coding DNA: TGTGCCAGCAGTTTCGGCAGGGTTCGCGATGAGCAGTTCTTC. Its protein is CASSFGRVRDEQFF. Drawing the rest from reference TRBV28 and TRBJ2-1, the complete variable domain is DVKVTQSSRYLVKRTGEKVFLECVQDMDHENMFWYRQDPGLGLRLIYFSYDVKMKEKGDIPEGYSVSREKKERFSLILESASTNQTSMYLCASSFGRVRDEQFFGPGTRLTVL.

V gene TRBV14 combines with J gene TRBJ2-7; 10 positions agree with TRBD1. Germline trimming cut 5 bases from V and 7 bases from J; bases unmatched to any gene: 14. This CDR3 is built from 16 residues. From germline, CDR1 is SGHDN and CDR2 FVKESK. The CDR3 loop reads CASSGRIDRGQIEQYF. In DNA, the CDR3 is TGTGCCAGCAGCGGGCGGATCGACAGGGGGCAGATAGAGCAGTACTTC.

The chain is built from TRBV30 and TRBJ2-1, with TRBD2 matching 12 bases. From germline, CDR1 is GTSNPN and CDR2 SVGIG (reference sequence). The V and J ends lost 3 bases and 2 bases, in that order; junction bases with no gene match: 14. The CDR3 has 19 amino acids. CDR3 loop: CAWSREEGPSGRAYNEQFF. As DNA, the CDR3 is TGTGCCTGGAGCCGAGAAGAGGGTCCTAGCGGGAGGGCCTACAATGAGCAGTTCTTC. Full variable domain (rest looked up from reference TRBV30 and TRBJ2-1): SQTIHQWPATLVQPVGSPLSLECTVEGTSNPNLYWYRQAAGRGLQLLFYSVGIGQISSEVPQNLSASRPQDRQFILSSKKLLLSDSGFYLCAWSREEGPSGRAYNEQFFGPGTRLTVL.

The chain has TRBV19 and TRBJ2-7; 8 nucleotides align to TRBD1. With 10 bases clipped from V and 0 bases from J, the junction kept 14 bases outside the gene matches. Germline V gives CDR1 LNHDA, CDR2 SQIVND (reference sequence). The CDR3 is made up of 16 amino acids. The chain's CDR3 is CATLGRDRGGSYEQYF. The CDR3 bases are TGTGCCACCCTCGGGCGCGACAGGGGAGGCTCCTACGAGCAGTACTTC.

This chain uses TRBV27 with TRBJ2-6, with 9 bases that match TRBD1. CDR3 length: 19 amino acids. After removal of 3 bases from V and 3 bases from J, the junction contained 12 bases not matched to a gene. Germline assignment: CDR1 MNHEY and CDR2 SMNVEV (reference sequence). This chain's CDR3 is CASSLSLGQGFDGANVLTF. The CDR3 region has the DNA TGTGCCAGCAGTTTGTCTTTGGGACAGGGTTTCGATGGGGCCAACGTCCTGACTTTC. The complete variable domain, with remaining parts taken from reference TRBV27 and TRBJ2-6, reads EAQVTQNPRYLITVTGKKLTVTCSQNMNHEYMSWYRQDPGLGLRQIYYSMNVEVTDKGDVPEGYKVSRKEKRNFPLILESPSPNQTSLYFCASSLSLGQGFDGANVLTFGAGSRLTVL.

This rearrangement joins TRBV21-1 to TRBJ1-2. TRBV21-1 is tagged as a pseudogene. This CDR3 spans 12 amino acids. The CDR3, as DNA: TGTGCCAGCAGCGCCCGCCGGCATGGCTACACCTTC. Translated: CASSARRHGYTF.

The chain employs TRBV5-4 and TRBJ2-1, with 8 nucleotides matching TRBD1. The length of the CDR3 is 13 residues. J gave up 9 bases and V 4 bases, and 6 bases lay outside the gene matches. Germline V CDR1 and CDR2: SGHNT, YYREEE (reference sequence). The CDR3 sequence is CASSPRQGAEQFF. The CDR3 nucleotides read TGTGCCAGCAGCCCGCGGCAGGGGGCTGAGCAGTTCTTC.